Listed below are T cell receptor beta chains from one sample, sequenced in a study of blood T cell repertoires in COVID-19. Assay: immunoSEQ multiplex PCR; the TCRdb copy retains only in-frame clones and omits some. The data contain some 250,000 clones, roughly four fifths of them singletons. Sequencing was performed on peripheral blood. These receptors were collected from a man aged 30 to 39 who had recovered from COVID-19. CDR3s include the opening cysteine and the closing phenylalanine or tryptophan. The D gene is left open where the match is weak. Expanded clones are given a class, and other clones once, few, many or no size at all.

v_gene: TRBV19; len: 15; j_gene: TRBJ1-2; d_gene: -; abundance: -; CDR3nt: TGTGCCAGTAGTATAGGCGGAGGGGACGGGTATGGCTACACCTTC; CDR3aa: CASSIGGGDGYGYTF
v_gene: TRBV3-1/TRBV3-2; len: 13; j_gene: TRBJ1-6; d_gene: -; abundance: -; CDR3nt: TGTGCCAGCAGCCTAAACTTGAATTCACCCCTCCACTTT; CDR3aa: CASSLNLNSPLHF
v_gene: TRBV3-1/TRBV3-2; len: 18; j_gene: TRBJ2-2; d_gene: -; abundance: -; CDR3nt: TGTGCCAGCAGCCAAGCGGGTCTCGGCAGGCCCGGGGGCGGGGAGCTGTTTTTT; CDR3aa: CASSQAGLGRPGGGELFF
v_gene: TRBV7-9; len: 16; j_gene: TRBJ1-2; d_gene: -; abundance: once; CDR3nt: TGTGCCAGCAGCTTTAATTTTCCACCGGTCCACTATGGCTACACCTTC; CDR3aa: CASSFNFPPVHYGYTF
v_gene: TRBV19; len: 15; j_gene: TRBJ2-5; d_gene: TRBD2; abundance: -; CDR3nt: TGTGCCAGTAGCTTGAGACCGGGACTAGAAGAGACCCAGTACTTC; CDR3aa: CASSLRPGLEETQYF
v_gene: TRBV5-8; len: 14; j_gene: TRBJ1-3; d_gene: -; abundance: -; CDR3nt: TGTGCCAGCAGCCTAGGGGTAGCTGGAAACACCATATATTTT; CDR3aa: CASSLGVAGNTIYF
v_gene: TRBV6-6; len: 14; j_gene: TRBJ2-1; d_gene: TRBD2; abundance: -; CDR3nt: TGTGCCATAGCGGGGGGGCCGTCCTACAATGAGCAGTTCTTC; CDR3aa: CAIAGGPSYNEQFF
v_gene: TRBV6-6; len: 15; j_gene: TRBJ1-4; d_gene: -; abundance: -; CDR3nt: TGTGCCAGCAGGCGCTCTGGGGGGGAAAATGAAAAACTGTTTTTT; CDR3aa: CASRRSGGENEKLFF
v_gene: TRBV7-9; len: 14; j_gene: TRBJ1-2; d_gene: TRBD1; abundance: -; CDR3nt: TGTGCCAGCAGCCTGGTGCAGGGGGCGAGAGGCTACACCTTC; CDR3aa: CASSLVQGARGYTF
v_gene: TRBV18; len: 15; j_gene: TRBJ1-1; d_gene: -; abundance: -; CDR3nt: TGTGCCAGCTCACCCCTCACGGGGGTCGGGACTGAAGCTTTCTTT; CDR3aa: CASSPLTGVGTEAFF
v_gene: TRBV7-8; len: 13; j_gene: TRBJ1-1; d_gene: TRBD1; abundance: -; CDR3nt: TGTGCCAGCAGCCCCGACAGGGACACTGAAGCTTTCTTT; CDR3aa: CASSPDRDTEAFF
v_gene: TRBV10-3; len: 12; j_gene: TRBJ2-5; d_gene: -; abundance: -; CDR3nt: TGTGCCATCGGCGCGGGGCAAGAGACCCAGTACTTC; CDR3aa: CAIGAGQETQYF
v_gene: TRBV5-8; len: 15; j_gene: TRBJ1-4; d_gene: TRBD1; abundance: -; CDR3nt: TGTGCCAGCAGCTTCATCGGGACAGGGGGTGAAAAACTGTTTTTT; CDR3aa: CASSFIGTGGEKLFF
v_gene: TRBV10-3; len: 17; j_gene: TRBJ2-5; d_gene: TRBD2; abundance: once; CDR3nt: TGTGCCTCGAAATCCCGGACTAGCGAAACTGCAGAAGAGACCCAGTACTTC; CDR3aa: CASKSRTSETAEETQYF
v_gene: TRBV2; len: 13; j_gene: TRBJ2-3; d_gene: -; abundance: -; CDR3nt: TGTGCCAGCACGGGAACTAACACAGATACGCAGTATTTT; CDR3aa: CASTGTNTDTQYF
v_gene: TRBV4-2; len: 16; j_gene: TRBJ2-6; d_gene: -; abundance: -; CDR3nt: TGTGCCAGCAGCCAAGATTCCCTCTCTGGGGCCAACGTCCTGACTTTC; CDR3aa: CASSQDSLSGANVLTF
v_gene: TRBV3-1/TRBV3-2; len: 14; j_gene: TRBJ2-2; d_gene: -; abundance: -; CDR3nt: TGTGCCAGCAGCCAAAGAGGGCGAACCGGGGAGCTGTTTTTT; CDR3aa: CASSQRGRTGELFF
v_gene: TRBV7-2; len: 13; j_gene: TRBJ1-1; d_gene: -; abundance: -; CDR3nt: TGTGCCAGCAGCCCTCGACTGAGCACTGAAGCTTTCTTT; CDR3aa: CASSPRLSTEAFF
v_gene: TRBV7-6; len: 17; j_gene: TRBJ2-6; d_gene: -; abundance: -; CDR3nt: TGTGCCAGCAGCCGAGTGACAGGCTCTACTGGGGCCAACGTCCTGACTTTC; CDR3aa: CASSRVTGSTGANVLTF
v_gene: TRBV28; len: 14; j_gene: TRBJ1-4; d_gene: -; abundance: -; CDR3nt: TGTGCCAGCAGACCGGTTGGGGGCTCTGAAAAACTGTTTTTT; CDR3aa: CASRPVGGSEKLFF
v_gene: TRBV6-5; len: 16; j_gene: TRBJ2-7; d_gene: TRBD1; abundance: once; CDR3nt: TGTGCCAGCAGTTACGGTACGACAGGGGTGGCCTACGAGCAGTACTTC; CDR3aa: CASSYGTTGVAYEQYF
v_gene: TRBV19; len: 14; j_gene: TRBJ1-1; d_gene: TRBD1; abundance: -; CDR3nt: TGTGCCAGTACGCGACAGGGCCGTGGCACTGAAGCTTTCTTT; CDR3aa: CASTRQGRGTEAFF